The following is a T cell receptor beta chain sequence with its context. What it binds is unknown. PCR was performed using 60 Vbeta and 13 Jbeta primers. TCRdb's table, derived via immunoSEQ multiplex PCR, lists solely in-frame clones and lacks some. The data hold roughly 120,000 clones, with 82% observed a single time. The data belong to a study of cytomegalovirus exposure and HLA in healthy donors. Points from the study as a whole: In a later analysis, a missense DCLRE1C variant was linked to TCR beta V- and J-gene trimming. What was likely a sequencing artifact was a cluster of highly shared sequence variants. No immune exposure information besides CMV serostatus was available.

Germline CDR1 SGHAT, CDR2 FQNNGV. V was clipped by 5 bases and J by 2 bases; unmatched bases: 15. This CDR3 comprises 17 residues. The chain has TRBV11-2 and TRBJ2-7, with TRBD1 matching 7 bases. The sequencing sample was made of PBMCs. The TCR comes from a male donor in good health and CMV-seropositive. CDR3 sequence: CASSPEYLRGPTYEQYF. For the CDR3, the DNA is TGTGCCAGCAGCCCCGAGTACCTGAGGGGGCCCACCTACGAGCAGTACTTC.